This record concerns one T cell receptor (beta chain) sequence. The read falls 3 residues short of the CDR3 end, and the missing part is taken from the germline J gene. V shed 0 bases and J shed 1 base, with 4 bases lying between them. The CDR3 extends over 12 amino acids. The germline gives CDR1 SQVTM, CDR2 ANQGSEA. Genomic DNA, averaging around 1,200 ng per sample, yielded TCR beta CDR3 via immunoSEQ. Sequencing was performed with immunoSEQ multiplex PCR; in TCRdb, only in-frame clones are kept and a portion is missing. The sample's table shows under 35,000 clones. The data are from a study of T cells in women clearing cervical HPV infection. Whole-study context: With HLA typing for only a few women, HLA confounding remains possible.

The chain carries TRBV29-1 and TRBJ2-7; unclear D gene. Sequencing was done on a sample of blood buffy coat. The origin of this receptor is a woman between 18 and 75 years old with a cervical HPV16 infection that either progressed to CIN3+ or cleared (not recorded which). CDR3 sequence: CSVEDLSYEQYF. The DNA read from the CDR3 is TGCAGCGTTGAAGATCTATCCTACGAG.